This entry lists 22 T cell receptor beta chains sequenced from one sample in a study of control samples from healthy donors and cancer patients. Profiled with immunoSEQ multiplex PCR; TCRdb holds only in-frame clones, not every one. This table has some 130,000 clones, 80% to 95% appearing once. The source material was blood. The source of these receptors is a man younger than 30 in good health.

V and J are TRBV6-2 or TRBV6-3 and TRBJ1-1; no clear D gene. CDR3 length: 14 residues. Trimming left V 2 bases short and J 1 base short, with 8 bases between. Germline CDR1 is MNHEY and CDR2 is SVGEGT. For the CDR3, the DNA is TGTGCCAGCAGTTACCTCGGCCAGAACACTGAAGCTTTCTTT. It is translated as CASSYLGQNTEAFF.

The genes are TRBV25-1 and TRBJ2-7; 11 nucleotides align to TRBD2. This CDR3 comprises 17 residues. The J segment lost 4 bases and the V segment lost 2 bases, leaving 10 bases of the junction unmatched. Germline V gives CDR1 MGHDK, CDR2 SYGVNS. The CDR3 sequence is CASSEPTPSGGKYEQYF. Written as DNA, the CDR3 is TGTGCCAGCAGTGAACCGACCCCTAGCGGGGGGAAATACGAGCAGTACTTC.

V is TRBV2 and J is TRBJ1-1; D gene unclear. V lost 10 bases and J lost 1, with 7 bases in between. Germline CDR1 and CDR2: SNHLY and FYNNEI. The CDR3 has 11 amino acids. The CDR3 DNA is TGTGCCACCTTAGAGAACACTGAAGCTTTCTTT. Translating it yields CATLENTEAFF.

V usage is TRBV7-2 and J usage is TRBJ2-7, with D unresolved. Germline CDR1 reads SGHTA; CDR2 reads FQGNSA. Between the trimmed V and J ends, which lost 3 bases and 6 bases, there was a span of 18 bases. This CDR3 is built from 15 residues. Written as DNA, the CDR3 is TGTGCCAGCAGCTTTGGGCTGTCCCCACCCTCCGAGCAGTACTTC. Its translation: CASSFGLSPPSEQYF.

This chain joins TRBV27 and TRBJ2-7; D ambiguous. Germline CDR1 and CDR2: MNHEY and SMNVEV (reference sequence). The CDR3 contains 15 residues. Trimming pared 3 bases from V and 2 bases from J, leaving 14 bases between. The CDR3 reads CASSLIETYAYEQYF. In DNA, the CDR3 is TGTGCCAGCAGTTTGATCGAGACATACGCCTACGAGCAGTACTTC.

V usage is TRBV11-1 and J usage is TRBJ1-2; 8 bases agree with TRBD1. CDR1 SGHAT and CDR2 FQDESV come from the germline V gene (reference sequence). V was pared by 5 bases and J by 3 bases, with 8 bases of the junction left unmatched. This CDR3 has 15 residues. CDR3 nucleotide sequence: TGTGCCAGCAGCCCCGACAGGGGAATCCACTATGGCTACACCTTC. Its protein is CASSPDRGIHYGYTF.

This chain uses TRBV11-1 with TRBJ2-1; TRBD2 agrees at 10 bases. The CDR3 contains 15 residues. Trimming removed 3 bases from V and 5 bases from J; junction bases left unmatched: 4. Germline V gene sequence: CDR1 SGHAT, CDR2 FQDESV (reference sequence). This CDR3 is CASSFSGGPHNEQFF. The CDR3 DNA reads as TGTGCCAGCAGCTTTAGCGGGGGGCCACACAATGAGCAGTTCTTC.

V is TRBV12-3 or TRBV12-4 and J is TRBJ1-5; D might be TRBD1 (5 bases). V was clipped by 0 bases and J by 9 bases, with 9 bases between them. This CDR3 has 13 amino acids. The CDR3 DNA follows: TGTGCCAGCAGTTTAGCGGGACTGGGGCCCCAGCATTTT. Protein product: CASSLAGLGPQHF.

The chain employs TRBV10-3 and TRBJ2-3; D possibly corresponds to TRBD1 (8 bases). Germline V gene lookup returns CDR1 ENHRY and CDR2 SYGVKD. The CDR3 totals 13 residues. The germline V and J ends were trimmed by 11 bases and 6 bases, with 18 bases remaining between them. In DNA, the CDR3 is TGTGCCGCCAGAGGACAGGGAGGGGATACGCAGTATTTT. Amino acids: CAARGQGGDTQYF.

This clone was observed once. This chain joins TRBV12-1 and TRBJ1-1; whether TRBD1, the table's D call, matches the DNA was not checked. TRBV12-1 is flagged as a pseudogene. The length of the CDR3 is 19 residues. The CDR3 bases are TGTGCCAGCAGGTTGCGGGTGAGGGGGCTGCAGGGTGGGAACACTGAAGCTTTCTTT. Translated: CASRLRVRGLQGGNTEAFF.

This chain links TRBV2 with TRBJ1-3; TRBD1 aligns across 7 bases. The CDR3 consists of 17 residues. The V segment lost 0 bases and the J segment 2 bases; nucleotides outside the gene matches: 7. CDR1 is SNHLY, CDR2 FYNNEI, per germline. The CDR3 region has the DNA TGTGCCAGCAGTGAAGCCAGGGGGGCGCTTGCTGGAAACACCATATATTTT. This encodes CASSEARGALAGNTIYF.

The chain couples TRBV5-1 to TRBJ2-1, with a weak D call TRBD1 (6 bases). Germline V CDR1 and CDR2: SGHRS, YFSETQ. Trimming stripped 4 bases from V and 6 bases from J, with 23 bases between. The CDR3 runs 17 residues. The CDR3 here is CASSTTLQGWASNEQFF. Here the CDR3 DNA reads TGCGCCAGCAGCACTACCCTACAGGGATGGGCCTCCAATGAGCAGTTCTTC.

This chain links TRBV21-1 with TRBJ2-7; the DNA was not used to check the table's D call, TRBD1. TRBV21-1 has pseudogene status. This CDR3 is built from 15 residues. The CDR3 bases are TGTGCCAGCAGCATTAGCTTACAGGGAACCTACGAGCAGTACTTC. This translates into CASSISLQGTYEQYF.

The CDR3 DNA sequence: TGCGCCAGCAGCTTGGGGAGATTCGGAATGAACACTGAAGCTTTCTTT. It translates to CASSLGRFGMNTEAFF. This sequence joins TRBV5-1 and TRBJ1-1; no firm D call. Germline assignment: CDR1 SGHRS and CDR2 YFSETQ. The CDR3 covers 16 residues. The germline V and J ends were trimmed by 0 bases and 0 bases, with 12 bases remaining between them.

This clone was detected only once. The V and J genes are TRBV4-1 and TRBJ1-2; TRBD1 is a possible D gene (6 bases). The V end was cut by 0 bases, the J end by 7 bases, with 15 bases between. Germline loops: CDR1 MGHRA, CDR2 YSYEKL. CDR3 size: 15 residues. The CDR3 loop reads CASSQDTLTGFGYTF. CDR3 coding DNA: TGCGCCAGCAGCCAAGATACCCTTACAGGGTTTGGCTACACCTTC.

The J gene is TRBJ2-7, the V gene TRBV5-5; 7 positions match TRBD1. The CDR3 extends over 13 amino acids. The V and J ends lost 2 bases and 7 bases, in that order; junction bases with no gene match: 6. Germline-derived CDR1 and CDR2 are SGHKS and YYEKEE (reference sequence). In DNA, the CDR3 is TGTGCCAGCAGCTTTCTGGACAGGCTTGAGCAGTACTTC. Translated, it gives CASSFLDRLEQYF. Variable domain in full (rest from reference TRBV5-5 and TRBJ2-7): DAGVTQSPTHLIKTRGQQVTLRCSPISGHKSVSWYQQVLGQGPQFIFQYYEKEERGRGNFPDRFSARQFPNYSSELNVNALLLGDSALYLCASSFLDRLEQYFGPGTRLTVT.

This sequence joins TRBV23-1 and TRBJ2-3, with a weak D call TRBD2 (5 bases). TRBV23-1 is identified as an open reading frame with a role that is uncertain. The CDR3 is 16 residues long. V shed 0 bases and J shed 2 bases, with 12 bases lying between them. CDR3 sequence: CASSQSPGFFTDTQYF. CDR3 bases: TGCGCCAGCAGTCAATCACCGGGATTCTTCACAGATACGCAGTATTTT.

The chain links TRBV2 to TRBJ1-2; TRBD1 agrees at 8 bases. CDR1 is SNHLY, CDR2 FYNNEI, per germline. This CDR3 is built from 13 residues. The V segment lost 10 bases and the J segment 2 bases; nucleotides outside the gene matches: 6. The CDR3 loop reads CATGRQGNYGYTF. CDR3 bases: TGTGCCACCGGACGACAGGGGAACTATGGCTACACCTTC.

The chain links TRBV30 to TRBJ2-1; 9 bases are shared with TRBD1. This CDR3 comprises 14 residues. Unmatched junction bases numbered 5, after V lost 5 bases and J lost 3 bases. The germline V gene encodes CDR1 GTSNPN and CDR2 SVGIG (reference sequence). CDR3 protein: CAWSPGQGYNEQFF. The DNA for the CDR3 is TGTGCCTGGTCTCCGGGACAGGGCTACAATGAGCAGTTCTTC.

The chain joins TRBV5-4 to TRBJ2-7; 15 positions match TRBD2. CDR3 length: 16 amino acids. In germline, CDR1 is SGHNT, CDR2 YYREEE (reference sequence). Trimming cost V 4 bases and J 13 bases; bases outside gene matches: 15. The CDR3 DNA follows: TGTGCCAGCAGCCGAGAGAGGACTAGCGGGGGGGCTATCACTTACTTC. This codes for CASSRERTSGGAITYF.

The J gene is TRBJ1-3, the V gene TRBV12-3 or TRBV12-4, with unresolved D. V lost 6 bases, J lost 1 base, and 4 bases lay in between. CDR3 size: 12 residues. The CDR3 is CASRKSGNTIYF. The CDR3 DNA follows: TGTGCCAGCAGGAAATCTGGAAACACCATATATTTT.

The chain has TRBV5-1 and TRBJ1-2; possible D gene TRBD1, 5 bases. The length of the CDR3 is 14 residues. CDR1 is SGHRS, CDR2 YFSETQ, per germline. V shed 2 bases and J shed 6 bases, with 14 bases lying between them. The CDR3 spells CASSFGGSWDGYTF. CDR3 DNA: TGCGCCAGCAGCTTCGGGGGAAGTTGGGATGGCTACACCTTC.